One T cell receptor beta chain is described in this entry. Its antigen is unidentified. The protocol was immunoSEQ multiplex PCR, while the TCRdb copy is restricted to in-frame clones and leaves out a portion. Here the sample spans approximately 24,000 clones, 78% being singletons. The data were obtained in a study of STAT5B mutations in CD4+ large granular lymphocyte leukemia. Points from the study as a whole: TRBV06-family usage was enriched in top patient clones (8/27) versus controls (2/35). About 24% of private leukemic clonotypes occurred rarely in other patients' non-leukemic repertoires.

Per germline, CDR1 SNHLY and CDR2 FYNNEI. This CDR3 contains 15 residues. V lost 8 bases, J lost 1 base, and 17 bases lay in between. The chain is built from TRBV2 and TRBJ1-1; D unclear. This receptor was identified in a human donor in good health. Sequenced input: CD4+ T cells from blood buffy coats. The CDR3 nucleotides are TGTGCCAGCCGTCGTCCGGGTAGTCCGAACACTGAAGCTTTCTTT. Translating it yields CASRRPGSPNTEAFF.